This T cell receptor (beta chain) was captured in a study of T cells in Graves' hyperthyroidism and ophthalmopathy. Study-level points and caveats: With a median lead of approximately 6 months before onset, the model predicted ophthalmopathy. Most expanded thyroid clonotypes above 0.001 recurred in blood.

This CDR3 has 17 amino acids. This clonotype was detected once. Its matching antigen is unknown. One base away lies a much larger clone, so this may be a sequencing read error. Researchers amplified the TCR beta CDR3 regions from RNA transcripts. The HTBI primer set was used in a first-round RT-PCR of the TCR CDR3. TCRdb re-analysed the multiplex PCR reads in MiXCR, keeping a single row per CDR3 protein. The repertoire has fewer than 650,000 distinct CDR3 sequences, 40% to 55% of them found once; the top ten carry around 44%. What was sequenced was peripheral blood or thyroid tissue (not recorded which). The V gene is TRBV12-3 or TRBV12-4, the J gene TRBJ2-5, with TRBD1 matching 8 bases. The receptor was derived from an adult woman with Graves' disease, either hyperthyroidism or ophthalmopathy (not recorded which). The CDR3 here is CASSRPARAGGEETQYF. The CDR3 DNA reads as TGCGCCAGCAGCCGACCCGCCCGGGCAGGGGGCGAAGAGACCCAGTACTTC.